This note documents a single T cell receptor (beta chain) sequence. Its target is unknown. V was cut by 1 base and J by 0 bases, with 7 bases left in between. Germline V CDR1 and CDR2: SEHNR, FQNEAQ (reference sequence). The CDR3 totals 15 residues. This record belongs to a study of vaccination and CD4 T cells after COVID-19. Study details: Samples were taken after vaccination, a median of roughly 72 days after dose two, with a range of 14 to 241.

Stated treatment: roughly 11-day PBMC culture with coronavirus spike peptide pools or control peptides (ViraFEST assay). During the years 2011-2018, before the COVID-19 pandemic, the unexposed donor's CD4+ T cells were collected. The Oncomine TCR Beta short-read assay sequenced DNA from cultured CD4+ T cells. TCRdb called the PCR reads again in MiXCR, with one record for every CDR3 protein. The sample holds over 4,500 distinct CDR3 sequences; roughly 28% are singletons and the top ten take around 34%. The source material was CD4+ T cells from blood, cultured in vitro. This receptor was identified in a human donor in good health. The chain carries TRBV7-9 and TRBJ1-3; D ambiguous. For the CDR3, the DNA is TGTGCCAGCAGCTTAGATGGGGTCTCTGGAAACACCATATATTTT. Protein: CASSLDGVSGNTIYF. Based on the CDR3 plus reference TRBV7-9 and TRBJ1-3, the full variable domain is DTGVSQNPRHKITKRGQNVTFRCDPISEHNRLYWYRQTLGQGPEFLTYFQNEAQLEKSRLLSDRFSAERPKGSFSTLEIQRTEQGDSAMYLCASSLDGVSGNTIYFGEGSWLTVV.